Listed here is a single TCR beta chain. Its specificity is unknown. It was with 60 Vbeta and 13 Jbeta primers that the PCR ran. Data came from immunoSEQ multiplex PCR; TCRdb stores just in-frame clones and leaves some out. The table records roughly 140,000 clones, around 80% of them present only once. These data originate in a study of cytomegalovirus exposure and HLA in healthy donors. Study observations and caveats: Donors belonging to an Asian-associated ancestry cluster reportedly showed fewer N-insertions in productive TCRs than the roughly 680-donor mean, according to what a later analysis found. Highly shared sequence variants in one cluster were likely a sequencing artifact.

Germline CDR1 SGHVS, CDR2 FQNEAQ. This CDR3 has 14 amino acids. The sequencing sample was made of PBMCs. The V and J genes are TRBV7-8 and TRBJ2-5; 7 nucleotides agree with TRBD1. The J call may be incorrect, as the DNA end agrees better with TRBJ2-7. The source of this sequence is a woman aged 40 to 50 in good health and CMV-seropositive. CDR3 sequence reads: CASSLQGSSYEQYF. The CDR3 DNA is TGTGCCAGCAGCCTACAGGGGAGCTCCTACGAGCAGTACTTC.